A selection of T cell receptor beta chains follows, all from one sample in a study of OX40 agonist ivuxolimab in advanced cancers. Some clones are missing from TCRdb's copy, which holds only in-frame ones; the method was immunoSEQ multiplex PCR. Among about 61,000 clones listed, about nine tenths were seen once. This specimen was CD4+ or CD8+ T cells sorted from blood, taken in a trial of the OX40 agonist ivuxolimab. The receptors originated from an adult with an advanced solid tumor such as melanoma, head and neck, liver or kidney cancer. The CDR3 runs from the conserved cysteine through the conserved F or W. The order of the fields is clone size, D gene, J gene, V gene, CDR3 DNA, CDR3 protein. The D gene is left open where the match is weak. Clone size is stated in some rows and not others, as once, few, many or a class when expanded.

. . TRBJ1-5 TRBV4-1 TGCGCCAGCAGGGGGCTGGGGAGCAATCAGCCCCAGCATTTT CASRGLGSNQPQHF
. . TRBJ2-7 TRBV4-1 TGCGCCAGCAGCCAAGCATCTCGGGCCTACGAGCAGTACTTC CASSQASRAYEQYF
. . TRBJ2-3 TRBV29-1 TGCAGCGTTTCCGATACGCAGTATTTT CSVSDTQYF
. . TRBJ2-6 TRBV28 TGTGCCAGCAGTTTCTTCGATACTGGGGCCAACGTCCTGACTTTC CASSFFDTGANVLTF
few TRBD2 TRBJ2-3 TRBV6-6 TGTGCCAGCAGTTACGTTGCGGGAGGACCAGATACGCAGTATTTT CASSYVAGGPDTQYF
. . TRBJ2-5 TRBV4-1 TGCGCCAGCAGCCAAGATAGGCTAGTGGAGACCCAGTACTTC CASSQDRLVETQYF
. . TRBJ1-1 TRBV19 TGTGCCAGCCTCGACCGCGCGGGGAACACTGAAGCTTTCTTT CASLDRAGNTEAFF
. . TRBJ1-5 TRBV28 TGTGCCAGCAGTTTTATCGGGCTTGGGCAGCCCCAGCATTTT CASSFIGLGQPQHF
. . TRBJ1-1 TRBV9 TGTGCCAGCAGCGTCGGGGGTGTCGCCACTGAAGCTTTCTTT CASSVGGVATEAFF
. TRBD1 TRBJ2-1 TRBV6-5 TGTGCCAGCAGTAGGCAGGGGGCCTGGAATGAGCAGTTCTTC CASSRQGAWNEQFF
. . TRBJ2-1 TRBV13 TGTGCCAGCAGCCCACGGAGTTTCTACAATGAGCAGTTCTTC CASSPRSFYNEQFF
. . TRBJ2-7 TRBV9 TGTGCCAGCAGCGTAGCGGGGGCATCGGGCGAGCAGTACTTC CASSVAGASGEQYF
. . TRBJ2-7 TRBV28 TGTGCCAGCAGTTTTACGAGCGCTTACGAGCAGTACTTC CASSFTSAYEQYF
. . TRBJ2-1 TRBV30 TGTGCCTGGAGTAATTGGGGTACTTCGGGGAATGAGCAGTTCTTC CAWSNWGTSGNEQFF
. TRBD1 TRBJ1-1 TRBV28 TGTGCCAGCAGTCCCGACAGGGGCCTGAAAATATATTTCTCTGAAGCTTTCTTT CASSPDRGLKIYFSEAFF